In this sample, the clone carrying this T cell receptor beta chain turned up many times. What it binds is not known. The germline gives CDR1 SEHNR, CDR2 FQNEAQ (reference sequence). The CDR3 is 14 residues long. V dropped 5 bases and J dropped 5 bases, with 15 bases sitting between them. These data are taken from a study of T cell repertoires in cytomegalovirus infection. Study-level background: In public TCR beta signatures, there were indications of both CMV infection and matching HLA type. Study results and limitations: Across the ex vivo response, the dominant clonotypes were HLA-C-restricted CMV-specific TCR beta clonotypes.

One entry per CDR3 protein results from TCRdb running MiXCR on the reads. Found here are about 680,000 distinct CDR3 sequences, 24% of them singletons; the top ten hold roughly 8%. The sample taken for sequencing was CD8+ T cells from PBMCs. The chain recombines TRBV7-9 with TRBJ1-1; D unresolved. The receptor was isolated from a human donor in good health (CMV status not recorded). Some clones in this sample may be carry-over from other donors' samples. CDR3 residues: CASSPSVTGTEAFF. CDR3 DNA: TGTGCCAGCAGCCCCAGCGTGACGGGGACTGAAGCTTTCTTT.